Each of the 27 T cell receptor beta chains below was sequenced from the same sample in a study of response to subunit inactivated influenza vaccine. A single record per CDR3 protein comes from TCRdb applying MiXCR to the RT-PCR reads. The sample carries roughly 630,000 distinct CDR3 sequences, 14% recorded once. The sample here was PBMCs from blood, taken around 14 days before vaccination. The receptors here all came from a man aged 50 or older who received an inactivated influenza vaccine.

This clonotype has only a few counts. The chain recombines TRBV20-1 with TRBJ2-3; 8 bases are shared with TRBD2. After removal of 4 bases from V and 7 bases from J, the junction contained 10 bases not matched to a gene. The CDR3 runs 14 residues. Germline lookup yields CDR1 DFQATT and CDR2 SNEGSKA (reference sequence). CDR3 sequence (DNA): TGCAGTGCTACCCGGGGGGGTTCTTTATATACGCAGTATTTT. Its translation is CSATRGGSLYTQYF.

This clonotype was detected only a few times. The chain joins TRBV12-3 or TRBV12-4 to TRBJ2-5; 10 bases map to TRBD1. This CDR3 has 14 amino acids. The trim removed 2 bases at V and 5 bases at J, leaving 2 bases unmatched. The CDR3 DNA reads TGTGCCAGCAGTTTATCGGACAGGGGGGAGACCCAGTACTTC. Translating gives CASSLSDRGETQYF.

This clonotype has more than one count but fewer than ten. V is TRBV7-2 and J is TRBJ2-1; D may match TRBD1 or TRBD2 (6 bases each). Trimming left V 0 bases short and J 9 bases short, with 18 bases between. Germline V gene lookup returns CDR1 SGHTA and CDR2 FQGNSA. This CDR3 contains 16 residues. The CDR3, as DNA: TGTGCCAGCAGCTTAGCGGCTAGAGTGGAGGGGGGTGAGCAGTTCTTC. Its protein is CASSLAARVEGGEQFF. Combining the CDR3 with reference TRBV7-2 and TRBJ2-1 gives the whole variable domain GAGVSQSPSNKVTEKGKDVELRCDPISGHTALYWYRQSLGQGLEFLIYFQGNSAPDKSGLPSDRFSAERTGGSVSTLTIQRTQQEDSAVYLCASSLAARVEGGEQFFGPGTRLTVL.

This clonotype occurred a few times. The junction shows a germline mismatch at one end, possibly a read error. Here the CDR3 reads CASSLSWRTQETQYF. Here the CDR3 DNA reads TGTGCTAGCAGCTTAAGTTGGAGGACACAAGAGACCCAGTACTTC. V gene TRBV7-7 combines with J gene TRBJ2-5, with D perhaps given as TRBD1 or TRBD2 (5 bases each). Germline CDR1 SSHAT, CDR2 FNYEAQ (reference sequence). The CDR3 has 15 amino acids.

The chain employs TRBV19 and TRBJ2-4, with D perhaps matching TRBD2 (6 bases). The CDR3 is made up of 22 amino acids. CDR1 LNHDA and CDR2 SQIVND come from the germline V gene (reference sequence). Trimming took off 0 bases at V and 5 bases at J, with 32 bases between the two ends. The CDR3 DNA follows: TGTGCCAGTAGTATAGATCTTGACACTCCCCGGGAGTTGAGAAGTTCGGAAAACATTCAGTACTTC. It specifies CASSIDLDTPRELRSSENIQYF. The whole variable domain, remainder taken from reference TRBV19 and TRBJ2-4, is DGGITQSPKYLFRKEGQNVTLSCEQNLNHDAMYWYRQDPGQGLRLIYYSQIVNDFQKGDIAEGYSVSREKKESFPLTVTSAQKNPTAFYLCASSIDLDTPRELRSSENIQYFGAGTRLSVL.

The rearrangement joins TRBV5-1 to TRBJ2-5; D possibly corresponds to TRBD1 (6 bases). V was trimmed by 0 bases and J by 2 bases, leaving 8 bases between them. Germline CDR1 and CDR2: SGHRS and YFSETQ. The CDR3 covers 14 residues. CDR3 residues: CASSLVGAQETQYF. The CDR3 DNA reads TGCGCCAGCAGCTTGGTGGGGGCTCAAGAGACCCAGTACTTC.

This clonotype was seen more than once but under ten times. The rearrangement links TRBV7-9 to TRBJ2-1; TRBD2 is a possible D gene (6 bases). Germline CDR1 reads SEHNR; CDR2 reads FQNEAQ (reference sequence). V lost 4 bases to trimming and J lost 7 bases, with 11 bases between them. The CDR3 has 13 residues. CDR3 nucleotides: TGTGCCAGCAGCTCGACTAGGCTGAATGAGCAGTTCTTC. This translates into CASSSTRLNEQFF.

The chain carries TRBV24-1 and TRBJ2-3; D is possibly TRBD2 (5 bases). The V end was cut by 0 bases, the J end by 4 bases, with 10 bases between. Germline CDR1 reads KGHDR; CDR2 reads SFDVKD. The CDR3 has 15 amino acids. The CDR3 DNA follows: TGTGCCACCAGTGATTTGAGGGAGAACGCAGATACGCAGTATTTT. This gives the protein CATSDLRENADTQYF.

This rearrangement joins TRBV12-3 or TRBV12-4 to TRBJ2-2; 13 bases fit TRBD2. The CDR3 has 16 residues. The V segment lost 5 bases and the J segment 9 bases; nucleotides outside the gene matches: 9. The chain's CDR3 is CASSETSGGAKRELFF. In DNA form, the CDR3 reads TGTGCCAGCAGTGAAACTAGCGGGGGGGCCAAGAGGGAGCTGTTTTTT.

This clonotype was seen many times. V is TRBV12-3 or TRBV12-4 and J is TRBJ2-2; 12 nucleotides line up with TRBD2. V lost 6 bases and J lost 7; bases outside the gene matches: 6. The CDR3 extends over 15 amino acids. This CDR3 is CASSTLAGGFGELFF. In DNA form, the CDR3 reads TGTGCCAGCAGCACCCTAGCGGGAGGGTTCGGGGAGCTGTTTTTT.

The genes are TRBV20-1 and TRBJ2-7; D possibly corresponds to TRBD1 (6 bases). V lost 1 base and J lost 6, with 16 bases in between. Germline V lookup: CDR1 DFQATT, CDR2 SNEGSKA (reference sequence). The CDR3 runs to 14 residues. The CDR3 bases are TGCAGTGCTAGAGCGGCCAGGGGATGGGGCGAGCAGTACTTC. Amino acid sequence: CSARAARGWGEQYF.

This rearrangement joins TRBV18 to TRBJ1-1; D remains ambiguous. Germline CDR1 and CDR2: KGHSH and LQKENI. This CDR3 comprises 14 residues. The V and J ends lost 4 bases and 0 bases respectively, with 9 bases between them. The CDR3 protein is CASSLGIMNTEAFF. In DNA form, the CDR3 reads TGTGCCAGCTCACTAGGGATCATGAACACTGAAGCTTTCTTT.

This clonotype has just a few counts. The V and J genes are TRBV9 and TRBJ1-1; perhaps TRBD1 as D (5 bases). V lost 3 bases to trimming and J lost 2 bases, with 11 bases between them. The CDR3 has 14 amino acids. Germline V gene sequence: CDR1 SGDLS, CDR2 YYNGEE. The CDR3 DNA is TGTGCCAGCAGCGCGGGACCCGATAACACTGAAGCTTTCTTT. Amino acids: CASSAGPDNTEAFF.

The chain carries TRBV5-1 and TRBJ2-7; D is unclear. Trimming took 3 bases from V and 0 from J, leaving 10 bases between them. CDR1 and CDR2 from the germline V gene are SGHRS and YFSETQ. The CDR3 sequence is 14 residues long. The CDR3 here is CASSYEDNSYEQYF. CDR3 sequence (DNA): TGCGCCAGCAGCTACGAGGATAACTCCTACGAGCAGTACTTC.

This chain connects TRBV7-2 to TRBJ1-3, with TRBD1 matching 7 bases. This CDR3 region has 15 residues. V lost 4 bases, J lost 4 bases, and 7 bases stayed unmatched. Germline CDR1 SGHTA, CDR2 FQGNSA. The DNA for the CDR3 is TGTGCCAGCAGCTCCAGACCGGGACAGGGAAACACCATATATTTT. Translated, it gives CASSSRPGQGNTIYF.

The CDR3 reads CASSYSGRRSYEQYF. The DNA of the CDR3 is TGTGCCAGCAGTTACTCGGGGAGACGCTCCTACGAGCAGTACTTC. The V call is TRBV6-5, the J call TRBJ2-7, with TRBD2 as a possible D gene (5 bases). The V gene's germline CDR1 is MNHEY and CDR2 SVGAGI. The CDR3 totals 15 residues. The ends were cut back, 0 bases at V and 0 bases at J, with 9 bases in the middle.

The V and J genes are TRBV12-3 or TRBV12-4 and TRBJ2-7; 8 nucleotides line up with TRBD2. The CDR3 extends over 14 amino acids. J lost 6 bases, V lost 7 bases, and 11 bases had no gene match. CDR3 DNA sequence: TGTGCCAGCAATCTCCCCGGGGGGGCACCCGAGCAGTACTTC. Amino acids: CASNLPGGAPEQYF.

J is TRBJ2-7 and V is TRBV4-1; TRBD2 agrees at 7 bases. The CDR3 contains 16 residues. Trimming at V came to 2 bases and at J to 2 bases, leaving 9 bases not matched to a gene. Germline V CDR1 and CDR2: MGHRA, YSYEKL. The CDR3, as DNA: TGCGCCAGCAGCCAACGTTTAGGACTAGGAGCCTACGAGCAGTACTTC. This translates into CASSQRLGLGAYEQYF.

The chain combines TRBV28 with TRBJ1-6; maybe TRBD1 (5 bases). V was cut by 6 bases and J by 7 bases, with 10 bases left in between. Germline values: CDR1 MDHEN, CDR2 SYDVKM. The CDR3 loop spans 13 amino acids. This chain's CDR3 is CASSTGGNSPLHF. The CDR3 DNA sequence: TGTGCCAGCAGCACAGGAGGAAATTCACCCCTCCACTTT.

The chain has TRBV12-3 or TRBV12-4 and TRBJ2-7; TRBD1 matches 9 bases. V lost 3 bases, J lost 7 bases, and 7 bases stayed unmatched. CDR3 size: 14 residues. CDR3 loop: CASSFGTGSQEQYF. The DNA of the CDR3 is TGTGCCAGCAGTTTTGGGACAGGGTCGCAAGAGCAGTACTTC.

This clonotype has a handful of counts. The chain is built from TRBV20-1 and TRBJ2-7; 9 bases agree with TRBD1. V was pared by 7 bases and J by 5 bases, with 15 bases of the junction left unmatched. The germline CDR1 and CDR2 sequences are DFQATT and SNEGSKA (reference sequence). The CDR3 has 15 amino acids. The CDR3 DNA follows: TGCAGTGTGCCTCCCTATGGACAGGGGAAGGACGAGCAGTACTTC. Protein product: CSVPPYGQGKDEQYF.

This clonotype was seen a handful of times. The chain couples TRBV29-1 to TRBJ2-3; 10 bases agree with TRBD2. The germline gives CDR1 SQVTM, CDR2 ANQGSEA. V shed 4 bases, J shed 5 bases, and the junction held 9 bases outside the gene matches. This CDR3 is built from 15 residues. CDR3 in amino acids: CSVAPVASGRDTQYF. The CDR3 bases are TGCAGCGTTGCCCCTGTGGCTAGCGGGAGAGATACGCAGTATTTT.

J is TRBJ2-5 and V is TRBV18; D gene uncertain. Trimming took off 3 bases at V and 5 bases at J, with 7 bases between the two ends. CDR1 KGHSH and CDR2 LQKENI come from the germline V gene. This CDR3 is 12 amino acids long. The CDR3 sequence is CASSPPLETQYF. CDR3 bases: TGTGCCAGCTCACCCCCCCTTGAGACCCAGTACTTC.

The chain combines TRBV2 with TRBJ1-5; TRBD1 agrees at 8 bases. This CDR3 has 15 amino acids. CDR1 SNHLY and CDR2 FYNNEI come from the germline V gene. V trimming: 6 bases; J trimming: 2 bases; junction bases outside the gene matches: 6. For the CDR3, the DNA is TGTGCCAGCAGCGCGGACAGGGCAGGCAATCAGCCCCAGCATTTT. It specifies CASSADRAGNQPQHF. The full variable domain, its missing parts supplied by reference TRBV2 and TRBJ1-5, is EPEVTQTPSHQVTQMGQEVILRCVPISNHLYFYWYRQILGQKVEFLVSFYNNEISEKSEIFDDQFSVERPDGSNFTLKIRSTKLEDSAMYFCASSADRAGNQPQHFGDGTRLSIL.

This clonotype was seen repeatedly, ten times or more. The chain recombines TRBV7-6 with TRBJ2-1; D gene unclear. This CDR3 has 12 amino acids. CDR1 SGHVS and CDR2 FNYEAQ come from the germline V gene. The ends were cut back, 1 base at V and 8 bases at J, with 6 bases in the middle. CDR3 bases: TGTGCCAGCAGCTTAGGGGCGGATGAGCAGTTCTTC. Amino acid sequence: CASSLGADEQFF.

There are a few counts of this clonotype. This chain links TRBV7-9 with TRBJ2-1, with D uncertain. V dropped 2 bases and J dropped 9 bases, with 5 bases sitting between them. CDR3 length: 11 residues. Germline V gene lookup returns CDR1 SEHNR and CDR2 FQNEAQ (reference sequence). CDR3 sequence (DNA): TGTGCCAGCAGCTTACATGGTGAGCAGTTCTTC. It specifies CASSLHGEQFF.

This clonotype was counted at least ten times. The V and J genes are TRBV5-1 and TRBJ1-1; D may be TRBD1 (6 bases). Germline assignment: CDR1 SGHRS and CDR2 YFSETQ. V was pared by 4 bases and J by 5 bases, with 21 bases between. The CDR3 consists of 16 residues. The CDR3 DNA reads as TGCGCCAGCAGCGCGCCCTGGGGGGGCTCGGGGACTGAAGCTTTCTTT. It specifies CASSAPWGGSGTEAFF.